This TCR beta chain was observed in a study of blood T cell repertoires in COVID-19. Study-level information: Collection of acute and convalescent COVID-19 samples took place in the United States, Italy and Spain. From T cells, B-cell-depleted T cells, or PBMCs came the material, which was cDNA or gDNA.

The ends were cut back, 3 bases at V and 6 bases at J, with 15 bases in the middle. Germline lookup yields CDR1 ENHRY and CDR2 SYGVKD. The CDR3 is 14 amino acids. Original data processing: How many nucleated cells were present was estimated from reference gene primer amplification. TCRdb keeps only in-frame clones here, not all; method: immunoSEQ multiplex PCR. That table gives V, J and clone size, and the DNA gave D and trimming. The table includes approximately 11,000 clones, just under 85% detected once. The sample taken for sequencing was peripheral blood. This TCR was recovered from a man aged 45-65 years with active COVID-19. The chain has TRBV10-3 and TRBJ2-7; D is possibly TRBD2 (6 bases). CDR3 amino acids: CAISDGLFSGEQYF. DNA of the CDR3: TGTGCCATCAGTGACGGACTATTTTCTGGCGAGCAGTACTTC.